Listed here are 25 T cell receptor beta chains from one sample, sequenced in a study of T cell repertoires in cytomegalovirus infection. TCRdb processed the reads anew with MiXCR; each CDR3 protein has one entry. The sample records about 490,000 distinct CDR3 sequences, 16% being singletons. Input material: CD8+ T cells from PBMCs. These receptors were obtained from a human donor in good health (CMV status not recorded). Some clones in this sample may be carry-over from other donors' samples.

The rearrangement uses TRBV20-1 and TRBJ1-1; no firm D call. V dropped 3 bases and J dropped 0 bases, with 11 bases sitting between them. CDR1 DFQATT and CDR2 SNEGSKA come from the germline V gene (reference sequence). The CDR3 consists of 14 residues. CDR3 sequence (DNA): TGCAGTGCTAGCGGCGGCAGGTTGAACACTGAAGCTTTCTTT. Translation gives CSASGGRLNTEAFF.

This clonotype was counted at least ten times. The rearrangement joins TRBV7-3 to TRBJ2-3, with 7 positions matching TRBD1. The CDR3 covers 16 residues. CDR1 and CDR2 from the germline V gene are SGHTA and FQGTGA. The J segment lost 3 bases and the V segment lost 5 bases, leaving 11 bases of the junction unmatched. The CDR3 nucleotides are TGTGCCAGCAGCGTAGAGGTTCAGGGGGTTACAGATACGCAGTATTTT. Protein sequence: CASSVEVQGVTDTQYF.

Turning to this clonotype: A much larger clone differs from this one at a single base, so this may be a read error. The V and J genes are TRBV11-3 and TRBJ1-1; D not resolved. Germline V gene lookup returns CDR1 SGHNT and CDR2 YENEEA. This CDR3 has 13 residues. The CDR3 loop reads CASRLYANTEAFF. The CDR3 coding sequence is TGTGCCAGCCGCTTATATGCGAACACTGAAGCTTTCTTT.

This clonotype was observed a few times. V gene TRBV19 combines with J gene TRBJ1-1, with D possibly being TRBD1 (5 bases). Germline values: CDR1 LNHDA, CDR2 SQIVND (reference sequence). This CDR3 has 16 residues. Trimming stripped 1 base from V and 1 base from J, with 13 bases between. Here the CDR3 DNA reads TGTGCCAGTAGTATAGTCCCGGGACCAAGGAACACTGAAGCTTTCTTT. It translates to CASSIVPGPRNTEAFF.

This clonotype showed up just a few times. The J gene is TRBJ2-1, the V gene TRBV29-1, with a tentative D call TRBD2 (5 bases). Germline-derived CDR1 and CDR2 are SQVTM and ANQGSEA. The CDR3 is 13 amino acids. With 6 bases removed from V and 9 bases from J, the gap between germline ends came to 18 bases. For the CDR3, the DNA is TGCAGCGTCGAACTTCCTAGCTCCGTTGAGCAGTTCTTC. Its translation: CSVELPSSVEQFF.

This clonotype was counted at least ten times. The chain carries TRBV24-1 and TRBJ2-1; 7 nucleotides match TRBD1. Germline V gene sequence: CDR1 KGHDR, CDR2 SFDVKD. This CDR3 has 16 amino acids. V was pared by 4 bases and J by 6 bases, with 11 bases of the junction left unmatched. CDR3 amino acids: CATSDRDRADFNEQFF. CDR3 DNA sequence: TGTGCCACCAGTGACCGTGACAGGGCAGACTTCAATGAGCAGTTCTTC.

This sequence joins TRBV19 and TRBJ2-2, with D perhaps TRBD1 or TRBD2 (5 bases each). Per germline, CDR1 LNHDA and CDR2 SQIVND (reference sequence). The CDR3 is made up of 16 amino acids. V lost 3 bases to trimming and J lost 4 bases, with 15 bases between them. The CDR3 bases are TGTGCCAGTAGTATTTCCTGGGACCGAGGCACCGGGGAGCTGTTTTTT. Its translation: CASSISWDRGTGELFF.

This clonotype has a count of ten or more. V is TRBV7-8 and J is TRBJ2-3; 8 bases map to TRBD1. Germline V CDR1 and CDR2: SGHVS, FQNEAQ. The trim removed 7 bases at V and 4 bases at J, leaving 10 bases unmatched. The CDR3 runs 15 residues. The CDR3 here is CASIPGQGIADTQYF. In DNA form, the CDR3 reads TGTGCCAGCATCCCAGGACAGGGAATCGCAGATACGCAGTATTTT. The variable domain in full, completed from reference TRBV7-8 and TRBJ2-3, reads GAGVSQSPRYKVAKRGQDVALRCDPISGHVSLFWYQQALGQGPEFLTYFQNEAQLDKSGLPSDRFFAERPEGSVSTLKIQRTQQEDSAVYLCASIPGQGIADTQYFGPGTRLTVL.

This chain links TRBV7-3 with TRBJ1-4; no clear D gene. Per germline, CDR1 SGHTA and CDR2 FQGTGA. The CDR3 sequence is 15 residues long. Trimming took 4 bases from V and 2 from J, leaving 11 bases between them. CDR3 residues: CASSSNKATNEKLFF. CDR3 sequence (DNA): TGTGCCAGCAGCTCAAACAAGGCCACTAATGAAAAACTGTTTTTT.

This clonotype has just a few counts. The chain recombines TRBV29-1 with TRBJ1-2; no clear D gene. Germline lookup yields CDR1 SQVTM and CDR2 ANQGSEA. This CDR3 contains 13 residues. The V end was cut by 7 bases, the J end by 4 bases, with 16 bases between. CDR3: CSAEATDPYGYTF. The CDR3 DNA reads TGCAGCGCCGAGGCTACAGACCCCTATGGCTACACCTTC. The variable domain in full, completed from reference TRBV29-1 and TRBJ1-2, reads SAVISQKPSRDICQRGTSLTIQCQVDSQVTMMFWYRQQPGQSLTLIATANQGSEATYESGFVIDKFPISRPNLTFSTLTVSNMSPEDSSIYLCSAEATDPYGYTFGSGTRLTVV.

There are many counts of this clonotype. Germline and junction disagree at one end, which may indicate a read error. V is TRBV7-2 and J is TRBJ1-2, with TRBD1 matching over 7 bases. This CDR3 is built from 12 residues. The germline V gene encodes CDR1 SGHTA and CDR2 FQGNSA. The CDR3 DNA reads as TGCGGCTGTAGGACAGGTGGAAAAGGCTACACCTTC. Its translation: CGCRTGGKGYTF.

This clonotype was seen ten or more times. The gene calls are TRBV19 and TRBJ2-2; D not certain. This CDR3 region has 11 residues. Per germline, CDR1 LNHDA and CDR2 SQIVND (reference sequence). Deletions cut 8 bases from V and 12 bases from J, with 13 bases between. As DNA, the CDR3 is TGTGCCAGTTGGTCAAACCAGAAGCTGTTTTTT. It yields the protein CASWSNQKLFF.

There are a few counts of this clonotype. V and J are TRBV28 and TRBJ1-2; 12 bases are a match to TRBD1. J gave up 8 bases and V 5 bases, and 9 bases lay outside the gene matches. This CDR3 spans 15 amino acids. Per the germline V gene, CDR1 is MDHEN and CDR2 is SYDVKM. The CDR3 is CASSRGDRGRGGYTF. The CDR3 DNA sequence: TGTGCCAGCAGTCGGGGGGACAGGGGGCGCGGGGGCTACACCTTC.

This clonotype has at least ten counts. The rearrangement links TRBV28 to TRBJ2-7; TRBD2 matches 10 bases. The length of the CDR3 is 16 residues. CDR1 and CDR2 (germline): MDHEN, SYDVKM. The V segment lost 1 base and the J segment 4 bases; nucleotides outside the gene matches: 7. DNA for the CDR3: TGTGCCAGCAGTTTATCCCTAGCGGGAGCTGGTTACGAGCAGTACTTC. Its protein is CASSLSLAGAGYEQYF.

This chain connects TRBV27 to TRBJ1-5; D not certain. Trimming shortened V by 5 bases and J by 0 bases, and 14 bases separated the two germline ends. The CDR3 has 16 amino acids. Germline CDR1 is MNHEY and CDR2 is SMNVEV (reference sequence). The CDR3 spells CASSQGVLYSNQPQHF. CDR3 sequence (DNA): TGTGCCAGCAGTCAAGGCGTCCTTTATAGCAATCAGCCCCAGCATTTT.

This clonotype was counted at least ten times. The chain combines TRBV6-5 with TRBJ1-1; no firm D call. This CDR3 spans 14 amino acids. Trimming removed 2 bases from V and 1 base from J, with 8 bases in between. CDR1 and CDR2 from the germline V gene are MNHEY and SVGAGI. CDR3 in DNA: TGTGCCAGCAGTTACACCCGGGCGAACACTGAAGCTTTCTTT. Protein product: CASSYTRANTEAFF.

This clonotype was seen many times. V is TRBV5-4 and J is TRBJ1-6; 7 bases align to TRBD1. The ends lost 4 bases at V and 10 bases at J; junction bases unmatched: 8. The CDR3 loop spans 14 amino acids. Germline V CDR1 and CDR2: SGHNT, YYREEE (reference sequence). The DNA for the CDR3 is TGTGCCAGCAGCCGGGAGGGGGCCGGGTCACCCCTCCACTTT. Its translation: CASSREGAGSPLHF.

The V and J genes are TRBV28 and TRBJ2-7; the D is unclear. The germline V and J ends were trimmed by 4 bases and 3 bases, with 10 bases remaining between them. Germline V gene sequence: CDR1 MDHEN, CDR2 SYDVKM. The length of the CDR3 is 13 residues. The CDR3 DNA is TGTGCCAGCAGTTCCTCTTTTTTCTACGAGCAGTACTTC. Its protein is CASSSSFFYEQYF.

Points on this clonotype: This could be a read error, since a much larger clone is one nucleotide away. The CDR3 is CVSSPDSLGEKLFF. CDR3 coding DNA: TGTGTCAGCAGCCCGGACAGCCTTGGGGAAAAACTGTTTTTT. This chain connects TRBV7-4 to TRBJ1-4, with TRBD1 as a possible D gene (6 bases). CDR1 and CDR2 from the germline V gene are SGHVT and SQSDAQ. CDR3 length: 14 amino acids.

The V call is TRBV19, the J call TRBJ1-1, with a possible D match to TRBD1 (5 bases). Trimming stripped 4 bases from V and 0 bases from J, with 12 bases between. CDR1 and CDR2 (germline): LNHDA, SQIVND (reference sequence). The CDR3 runs 15 residues. The CDR3 is CASSTPGGVNTEAFF. CDR3 bases: TGTGCCAGTAGTACCCCGGGGGGGGTGAACACTGAAGCTTTCTTT.

This clonotype was recorded at least ten times. The V call is TRBV7-9, the J call TRBJ2-5; 7 bases are shared with TRBD1. Per germline, CDR1 SEHNR and CDR2 FQNEAQ (reference sequence). Germline trimming cut 4 bases from V and 1 base from J; bases unmatched to any gene: 6. The CDR3 sequence is 15 residues long. In DNA, the CDR3 is TGTGCCAGCAGCTCCACCGGGACAGCCCAAGAGACCCAGTACTTC. Its translation is CASSSTGTAQETQYF.

As regards this clonotype: A much larger clone differs from this one at a single base, so this may be a read error. The chain uses TRBV7-9 and TRBJ2-3; 8 bases are a match to TRBD1. The CDR3 has 15 amino acids. CDR1 is SEHNR and CDR2 is FQNEAQ in the germline V gene (reference sequence). This CDR3 is CASSSDRAWTDMQYF. In DNA, the CDR3 is TGTGCCAGCAGCTCGGACAGGGCCTGGACAGATATGCAGTATTTT.

Many counts were recorded for this clonotype. The gene calls are TRBV12-3 or TRBV12-4 and TRBJ1-2, with a tentative D call TRBD1 (6 bases). Trimming took off 6 bases at V and 1 base at J, with 15 bases between the two ends. CDR3 size: 15 residues. CDR3 residues: CASSLGTPNNYGYTF. The CDR3 coding sequence is TGTGCCAGCAGCCTGGGGACACCCAATAACTATGGCTACACCTTC.

A few counts support this clonotype. The rearrangement links TRBV27 to TRBJ2-7; D is possibly TRBD1 (5 bases). The CDR3 contains 15 residues. The germline V gene has CDR1 MNHEY and CDR2 SMNVEV (reference sequence). Deletions cut 5 bases from V and 2 bases from J, with 16 bases between. The CDR3 is CASSLHRLVAYEQYF. The DNA of the CDR3 is TGTGCCAGCAGTCTACACAGGCTCGTCGCCTACGAGCAGTACTTC.

The J gene is TRBJ1-5, the V gene TRBV7-4; D call uncertain. This CDR3 has 18 amino acids. The germline V gene encodes CDR1 SGHVT and CDR2 SQSDAQ. The ends were cut back, 1 base at V and 3 bases at J, with 19 bases in the middle. The CDR3: CASSLGTAARGYNQPQHF. CDR3 bases: TGTGCCAGCAGCTTAGGGACGGCAGCCCGAGGATACAATCAGCCCCAGCATTTT.